The clone carrying this TCR beta chain appeared a few times. Adaptor-ligated barcode primers were used to amplify TRBV12-4/TRBJ1-2 clonotypes. TCRdb re-called the multiplex PCR reads with MiXCR, one entry per CDR3 protein. The data contain 1,500 to 2,500 distinct CDR3 sequences, 1% to 1.5% of them seen just once; the ten biggest clones take up roughly a fifth. Naive CD4+ cells had CD25+ Tregs removed. V lost 2 bases and J lost 4, with 5 bases in between. This CDR3 has 12 amino acids. The chain uses TRBV12-3 or TRBV12-4 and TRBJ1-2, with D unclear. What was sequenced was naive CD4+ T cells sorted from blood. Regarding subset: naive CD4+ T cells, CD4+CD45RA+CD25-. This sequence was found in a female donor with breast cancer. CDR3 sequence (DNA): TGTGCCAGCAGTTTAATCCTCTATGGCTACACCTTC. Its protein is CASSLILYGYTF.